The rows below give T cell receptor beta chains drawn from one sample of a study of blood T cells in healthy people across ages. TCRdb re-called the 5' RACE reads through MiXCR, storing one row per CDR3 protein. Of 700,000 or so distinct CDR3 sequences listed, 35% to 50% are singletons. The sample consisted of blood. These receptors came from an elderly man in good health. The CDR3 runs from the conserved cysteine through the conserved F or W. The size entry is marked missing in some rows and otherwise reads once, few, many or a size class.

clone size,J gene,V gene,CDR3 protein
-,TRBJ2-1,TRBV4-2,CASSQRSSYEQFF
-,-,TRBV28,CASSPADSSYNEQYF
once,TRBJ2-2,TRBV7-2,CAPGTYTGELFF
-,TRBJ2-1,TRBV12-5,CASGLDRGKQFF
-,TRBJ2-3,TRBV6-6,CASSYLQGGTDTQYF
few,TRBJ2-3,TRBV27,CASSLWTGYPDTQYF
once,TRBJ2-3,TRBV7-6,CATVEPTLTDTQYF
few,TRBJ2-7,TRBV6-5,CASSYGEIGEQYF
-,TRBJ2-7,TRBV30,CAWSVGGLRSYEQYF
few,TRBJ1-6,TRBV5-6,CASSIDLGNSPLHF
few,TRBJ2-1,TRBV12-3/TRBV12-4,CASRTRDGGFF
-,TRBJ2-7,TRBV28,CASSSQERGWGSYEQYF
-,TRBJ2-5,TRBV5-1,CASSTLAGAQETQYF
once,TRBJ2-3,TRBV18,CASSRRQGNTDTQYF
few,TRBJ2-3,TRBV20-1,CSALSLAGADTQYF
-,TRBJ2-5,TRBV12-3/TRBV12-4,CASSDRSLRETQYF